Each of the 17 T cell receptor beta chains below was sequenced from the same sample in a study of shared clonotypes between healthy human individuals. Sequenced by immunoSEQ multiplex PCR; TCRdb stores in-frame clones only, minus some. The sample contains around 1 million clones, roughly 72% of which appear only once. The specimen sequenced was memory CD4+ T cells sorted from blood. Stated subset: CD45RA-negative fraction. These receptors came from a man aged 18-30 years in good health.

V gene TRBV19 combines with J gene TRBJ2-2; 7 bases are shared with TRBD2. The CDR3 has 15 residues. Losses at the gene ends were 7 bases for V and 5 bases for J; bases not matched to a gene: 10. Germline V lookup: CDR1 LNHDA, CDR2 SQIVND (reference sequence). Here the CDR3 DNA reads TGTGCCAGTAACTTCGCGGGAGTCGGGACCGGGGAGCTGTTTTTT. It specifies CASNFAGVGTGELFF.

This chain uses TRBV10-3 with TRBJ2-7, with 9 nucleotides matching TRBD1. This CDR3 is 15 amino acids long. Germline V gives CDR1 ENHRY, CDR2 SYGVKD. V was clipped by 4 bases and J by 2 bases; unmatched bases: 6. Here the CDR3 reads CAISGGQGLTYEQYF. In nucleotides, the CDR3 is TGTGCCATCAGTGGGGGACAGGGCCTGACCTACGAGCAGTACTTC.

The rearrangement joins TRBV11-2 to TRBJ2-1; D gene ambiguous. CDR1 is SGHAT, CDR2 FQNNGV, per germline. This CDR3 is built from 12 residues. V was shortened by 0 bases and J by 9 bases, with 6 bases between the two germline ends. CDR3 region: CASSLETGEQFF. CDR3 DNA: TGTGCCAGCAGCTTAGAAACCGGTGAGCAGTTCTTC.

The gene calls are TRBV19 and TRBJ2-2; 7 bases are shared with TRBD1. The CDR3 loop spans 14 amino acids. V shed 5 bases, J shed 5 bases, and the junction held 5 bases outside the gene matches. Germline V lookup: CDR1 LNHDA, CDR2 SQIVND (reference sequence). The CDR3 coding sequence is TGTGCCAGTAGTGTGGGACAGCATACCGGGGAGCTGTTTTTT. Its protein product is CASSVGQHTGELFF.

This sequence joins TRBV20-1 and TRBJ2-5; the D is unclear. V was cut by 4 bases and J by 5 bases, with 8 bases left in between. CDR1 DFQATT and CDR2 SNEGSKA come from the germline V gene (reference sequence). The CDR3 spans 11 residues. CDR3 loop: CSAIEVETQYF. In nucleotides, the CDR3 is TGCAGTGCTATTGAGGTCGAGACCCAGTACTTC.

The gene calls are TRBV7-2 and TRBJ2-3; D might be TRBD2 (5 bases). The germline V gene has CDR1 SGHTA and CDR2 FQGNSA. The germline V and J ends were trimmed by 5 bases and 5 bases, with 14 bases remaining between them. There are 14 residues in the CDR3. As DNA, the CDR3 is TGTGCCAGCAGCCGAAGGACTGGGGAAGATACGCAGTATTTT. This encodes CASSRRTGEDTQYF. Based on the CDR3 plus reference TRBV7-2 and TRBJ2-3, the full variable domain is GAGVSQSPSNKVTEKGKDVELRCDPISGHTALYWYRQSLGQGLEFLIYFQGNSAPDKSGLPSDRFSAERTGGSVSTLTIQRTQQEDSAVYLCASSRRTGEDTQYFGPGTRLTVL.

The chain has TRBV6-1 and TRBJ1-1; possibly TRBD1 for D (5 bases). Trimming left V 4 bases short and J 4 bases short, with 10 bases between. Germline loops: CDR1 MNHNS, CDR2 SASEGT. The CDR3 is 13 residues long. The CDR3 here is CASSGPGGTEAFF. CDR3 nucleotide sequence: TGTGCCAGCAGTGGTCCCGGGGGCACTGAAGCTTTCTTT.

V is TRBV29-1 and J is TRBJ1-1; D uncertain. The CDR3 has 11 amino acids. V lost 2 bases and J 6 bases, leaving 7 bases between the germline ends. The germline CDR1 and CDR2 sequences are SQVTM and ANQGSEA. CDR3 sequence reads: CSVEPGAEAFF. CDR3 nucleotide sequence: TGCAGCGTTGAACCGGGCGCTGAAGCTTTCTTT.

CDR3: CASSSAGGSPTDTQYF. The CDR3 DNA reads as TGCGCCAGCAGCTCAGCGGGGGGGTCTCCCACAGATACGCAGTATTTT. V usage is TRBV5-1 and J usage is TRBJ2-3; 10 bases line up with TRBD2. Germline CDR1 is SGHRS and CDR2 is YFSETQ. Trimming cost V 3 bases and J 2 bases; bases outside gene matches: 6. The CDR3 runs to 16 residues.

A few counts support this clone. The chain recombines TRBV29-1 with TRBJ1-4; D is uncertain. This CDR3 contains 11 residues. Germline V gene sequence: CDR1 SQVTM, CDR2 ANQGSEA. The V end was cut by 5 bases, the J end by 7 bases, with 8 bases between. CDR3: CSVSVIEKLFF. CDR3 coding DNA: TGCAGCGTTTCTGTTATTGAAAAACTGTTTTTT.

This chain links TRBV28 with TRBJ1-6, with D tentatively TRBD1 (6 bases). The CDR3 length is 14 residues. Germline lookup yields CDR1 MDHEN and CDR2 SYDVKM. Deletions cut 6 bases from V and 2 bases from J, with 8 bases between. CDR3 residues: CASSNRAYNSPLHF. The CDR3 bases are TGTGCCAGCAGCAACAGGGCCTATAATTCACCCCTCCACTTT.

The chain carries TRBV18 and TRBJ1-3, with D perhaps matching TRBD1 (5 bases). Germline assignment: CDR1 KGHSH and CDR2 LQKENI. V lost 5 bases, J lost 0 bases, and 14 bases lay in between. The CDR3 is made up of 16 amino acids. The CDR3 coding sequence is TGTGCCAGCTCAGAATCATCAGGGTTCTCTGGAAACACCATATATTTT. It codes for CASSESSGFSGNTIYF.

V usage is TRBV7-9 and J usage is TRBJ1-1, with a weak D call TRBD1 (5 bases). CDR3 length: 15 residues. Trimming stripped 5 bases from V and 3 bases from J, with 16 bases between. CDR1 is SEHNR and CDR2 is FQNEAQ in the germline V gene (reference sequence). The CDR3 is CASSQGRGKYTEAFF. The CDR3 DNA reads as TGTGCCAGCAGCCAAGGTCGGGGGAAATACACTGAAGCTTTCTTT.

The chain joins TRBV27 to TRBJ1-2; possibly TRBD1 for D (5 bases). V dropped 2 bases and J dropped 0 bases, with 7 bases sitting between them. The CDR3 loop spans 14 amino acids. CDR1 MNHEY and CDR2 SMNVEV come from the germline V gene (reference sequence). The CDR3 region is CASSLDSANYGYTF. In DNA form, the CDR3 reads TGTGCCAGCAGTTTAGACAGCGCTAACTATGGCTACACCTTC.

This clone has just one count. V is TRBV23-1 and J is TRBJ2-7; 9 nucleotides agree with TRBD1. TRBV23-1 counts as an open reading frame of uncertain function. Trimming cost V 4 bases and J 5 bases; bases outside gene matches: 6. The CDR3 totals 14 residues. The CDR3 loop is CASSPRRTGDEQYF. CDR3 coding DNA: TGCGCCAGCAGTCCGAGACGGACAGGGGACGAGCAGTACTTC.

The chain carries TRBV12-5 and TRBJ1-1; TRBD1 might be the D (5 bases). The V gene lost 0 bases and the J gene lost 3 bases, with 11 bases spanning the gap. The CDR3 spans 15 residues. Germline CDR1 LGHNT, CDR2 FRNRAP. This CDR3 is CASGLVKGKDTEAFF. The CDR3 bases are TGTGCTAGTGGTTTGGTAAAGGGGAAAGACACTGAAGCTTTCTTT.

The CDR3 DNA reads as TGCGCCAGCAGTGAGTCCGGGACAGGAGGATCACCCCTCCACTTT. Its translation is CASSESGTGGSPLHF. The chain couples TRBV10-2 to TRBJ1-6, with 8 nucleotides matching TRBD1. Germline CDR1 reads WSHSY; CDR2 reads SAAADI. Germline trimming cut 0 bases from V and 10 bases from J; bases unmatched to any gene: 5. The CDR3 has 15 residues.